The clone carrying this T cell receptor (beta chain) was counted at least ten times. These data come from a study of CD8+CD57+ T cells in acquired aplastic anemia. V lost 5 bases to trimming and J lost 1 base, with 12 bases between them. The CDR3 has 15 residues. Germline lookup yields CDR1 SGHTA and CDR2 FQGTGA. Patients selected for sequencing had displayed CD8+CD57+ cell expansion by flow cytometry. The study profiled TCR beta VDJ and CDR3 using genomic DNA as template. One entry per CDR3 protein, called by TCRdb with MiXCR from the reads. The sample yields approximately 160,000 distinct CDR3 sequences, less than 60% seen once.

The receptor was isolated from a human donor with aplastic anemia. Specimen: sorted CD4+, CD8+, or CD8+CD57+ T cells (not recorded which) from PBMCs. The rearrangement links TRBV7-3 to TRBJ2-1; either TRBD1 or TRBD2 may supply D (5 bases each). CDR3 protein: CASSRGGFSYNEQFF. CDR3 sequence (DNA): TGTGCCAGCAGCCGTGGGGGATTTTCCTACAATGAGCAGTTCTTC.